Sequencing of this T cell receptor (beta chain) was carried out in a study of CXCR3-negative and CXCR3-positive naive CD8 T cells (dated by TCRdb to the late 2010s). Context from the whole study: In total, some 140 million TRB reads were obtained, or roughly 1.5 +/- 0.3 million reads per library. Diversity and physicochemical repertoire analyses were performed on about 12 donors pooled from two independent experiments. The TRBV-TRBJ cluster analysis covered naive subsets from 5 or 6 donors and memory cells from 3 donors.

Each CD8+ T cell subset was flow-sorted in triplicate, and 300,000 or so cells per subset were placed directly into RLT lysis buffer. Naive CD8+ T cells were defined stringently as CD45RO-CCR7+CD27+CD95- to exclude memory contaminants. Using standard density gradient centrifugation, peripheral blood mononuclear cells were isolated from buffy coats. Naive CXCR3-negative and CXCR3-positive CD8+ T cells were flow-sorted using a FACSAria III. Total RNA was extracted from sorted cells with an RNeasy Mini Kit. Results the study describes overall, beyond this receptor: Similar TRBV-TRBJ usage was shown by naive CXCR3-negative and CXCR3-positive cells from the same donor, whereas distinct patterns were shown by memory cells. Because surface CD5, which has been linked to self-reactivity in mice, was comparable between naive subsets, TCR interaction strength was also inferred from TRB CDR3 physicochemical properties. Compared with CXCR3-negative naive cells, CXCR3-positive naive cells had TRB CDR3s with higher hydrophobicity (lower Kidera factor 4), lower energy, and higher strength and volume indices. Repertoire diversity was comparably high in both naive subsets but much lower in memory CD8+ T cells. Freshly isolated PBMCs were used for most assays because CXCR3 expression partially decreased after cryopreservation.

A word on this clonotype: Its target antigen remains unknown.

The sequencing machine was a NextSeq 550. The Human TCR Profiling Kit (MiLaboratory) was used to prepare UMI-labeled 5' RACE TRB cDNA libraries. The full amount of extracted RNA was used for cDNA synthesis, and the full amount of resulting cDNA was used for PCR amplification. Libraries were prepared in parallel using an identical number of PCR cycles. As for the authors' bioinformatics: About 53,000 +/- 9,400 unique UMI-labeled TRB cDNA molecules per library were extracted with MIGEC and MiXCR, with at least two reads per UMI required. An average of approximately 40,000 +/- 10,000 functional in-frame TRB CDR3 nucleotide clonotypes without stop codons was found per library. Diversity metrics, including normalized Shannon-Wiener and Chao1, were computed in VDJtools after downsampling to 5000 UMI-labeled TRB molecules per sample. VDJtools computed clonotype-size-weighted physicochemical properties of the central five CDR3 residues: interaction energy, strength, volume and Kidera factor 4. Each CDR3 protein sequence appears as one entry after TCRdb reprocessed the reads, and no DNA is included. TCRdb, not the authors, supplied the V and J calls. The sample has 130,000 to 150,000 distinct CDR3 sequences on record. Of the sample, roughly 0.28% is held by the ten largest clones.

From a lookup of the germline V gene (reference sequence), CDR1 and CDR2 are LGHDT and YNNKEL. The CDR3 holds 18 amino acids from the cysteine to the phenylalanine. The protein alone is recorded here. The sequence came from a human donor in good health. Some clones in this sample may be carry-over from other donors' samples. Sequenced material: naive CXCR3+ CD8+ T cells from blood. The cell subset or site label here, explained by the study, means: CD45RO-CCR7+CD27+CD95- naive CD8+ T cells expressing CXCR3 (TNR3+). The chain was built from TRBV3-1 and TRBJ2-2; TCRdb gives TRBD1 as the D gene, but with no DNA this cannot be confirmed. The CDR3: CASSHLRTGMTNTGELFF. Extended through the reference TRBV3-1 and TRBJ2-2 proteins, this CDR3 yields the full variable domain: DTAVSQTPKYLVTQMGNDKSIKCEQNLGHDTMYWYKQDSKKFLKIMFSYNNKELIINETVPNRFSPKSPDKAHLNLHINSLELGDSAVYFCASSHLRTGMTNTGELFFGEGSRLTVL.